Each of the 24 T cell receptor beta chains below was sequenced from the same sample in a study of shared clonotypes between healthy human individuals. Assay used: immunoSEQ multiplex PCR; TCRdb lists only in-frame clones, some missing. The table has about 2.4 million clones, just over 90% seen once. Sequenced sample: naive CD4+ T cells sorted from blood. Subset meaning: CD45RA+ positively selected. These receptors were collected from a man aged 18 to 30 in good health.

The rearrangement joins TRBV30 to TRBJ2-1; 7 nucleotides align to TRBD2. V lost 4 bases to trimming and J lost 4 bases; unmatched junction nucleotides: 4. The V gene's germline CDR1 is GTSNPN and CDR2 SVGIG (reference sequence). This CDR3 is built from 13 residues. CDR3 sequence (DNA): TGTGCCTGGACGGGGACTATTTACAATGAGCAGTTCTTC. Translating gives CAWTGTIYNEQFF.

The CDR3 protein is CASSTQVLAGGLNEQFF. CDR3 nucleotides: TGTGCCAGCAGCACCCAGGTCCTAGCGGGGGGCCTCAATGAGCAGTTCTTC. This rearrangement joins TRBV5-4 to TRBJ2-1; 11 nucleotides agree with TRBD2. In germline, CDR1 is SGHNT, CDR2 YYREEE (reference sequence). This CDR3 spans 17 amino acids. V was pared by 4 bases and J by 6 bases, with 12 bases of the junction left unmatched. The full variable domain, rest sourced from reference TRBV5-4 and TRBJ2-1, is ETGVTQSPTHLIKTRGQQVTLRCSSQSGHNTVSWYQQALGQGPQFIFQYYREEENGRGNFPPRFSGLQFPNYSSELNVNALELDDSALYLCASSTQVLAGGLNEQFFGPGTRLTVL.

Details on this clone: The same CDR3 can be traced to other DNA sequences in this sample. The chain is built from TRBV5-1 and TRBJ2-1, with 9 bases aligning to TRBD2. CDR1 and CDR2 from the germline V gene are SGHRS and YFSETQ. Germline trimming cut 0 bases from V and 2 bases from J; bases unmatched to any gene: 3. The CDR3 has 16 amino acids. CDR3 protein: CASSLVAGVAYNEQFF. In nucleotides, the CDR3 is TGCGCCAGCAGCTTGGTAGCGGGGGTAGCCTACAATGAGCAGTTCTTC.

The rearrangement uses TRBV6-5 and TRBJ1-1, with 7 bases that match TRBD1. J was trimmed by 10 bases and V by 2 bases; bases with no gene match: 13. CDR3 length: 15 amino acids. Germline V gives CDR1 MNHEY, CDR2 SVGAGI. The CDR3: CASSYRTGGGPTAFF. In DNA form, the CDR3 reads TGTGCCAGCAGTTACCGGACAGGAGGTGGACCTACAGCTTTCTTT.

DNA of the CDR3: TGTGCCAGTAGTATCCATACTAGCGGGGGATTTAATGAGCAGTTCTTC. It is translated as CASSIHTSGGFNEQFF. This chain links TRBV19 with TRBJ2-1; 11 nucleotides line up with TRBD2. The CDR3 runs 16 residues. The germline gives CDR1 LNHDA, CDR2 SQIVND (reference sequence). V trimming: 3 bases; J trimming: 7 bases; junction bases outside the gene matches: 8. The full variable domain, its missing parts supplied by reference TRBV19 and TRBJ2-1, is DGGITQSPKYLFRKEGQNVTLSCEQNLNHDAMYWYRQDPGQGLRLIYYSQIVNDFQKGDIAEGYSVSREKKESFPLTVTSAQKNPTAFYLCASSIHTSGGFNEQFFGPGTRLTVL.

This chain connects TRBV5-8 to TRBJ2-5; unclear D gene. The CDR3 loop spans 16 amino acids. V dropped 0 bases and J dropped 5 bases, with 17 bases sitting between them. Germline V gene lookup returns CDR1 SGHTS and CDR2 YDEGEE. CDR3 protein: CASSLGLDTGGETQYF. In nucleotides, the CDR3 is TGTGCCAGCAGCTTGGGGCTCGATACGGGTGGGGAGACCCAGTACTTC.

The chain uses TRBV7-8 and TRBJ2-7; D gene ambiguous. Trimming stripped 4 bases from V and 8 bases from J, with 21 bases between. The CDR3 extends over 15 amino acids. CDR1 is SGHVS and CDR2 is FQNEAQ in the germline V gene. The CDR3, as DNA: TGTGCCAGCAGCTCCTCTAGAGACCACGGTAGTAAGCAGTACTTC. Amino acid sequence: CASSSSRDHGSKQYF. Based on the CDR3 plus reference TRBV7-8 and TRBJ2-7, the full variable domain is GAGVSQSPRYKVAKRGQDVALRCDPISGHVSLFWYQQALGQGPEFLTYFQNEAQLDKSGLPSDRFFAERPEGSVSTLKIQRTQQEDSAVYLCASSSSRDHGSKQYFGPGTRLTVT.

The V call is TRBV5-1, the J call TRBJ1-3, with no clear D. Between the trimmed V and J ends, which lost 0 bases and 3 bases, there was a span of 10 bases. The CDR3 extends over 15 amino acids. CDR1 is SGHRS and CDR2 is YFSETQ in the germline V gene. Here the CDR3 reads CASSLAEEGGNTIYF. CDR3 bases: TGCGCCAGCAGCTTGGCCGAAGAAGGTGGAAACACCATATATTTT.

The J gene is TRBJ1-4, the V gene TRBV18; TRBD1 agrees at 9 bases. Germline V gene lookup returns CDR1 KGHSH and CDR2 LQKENI. The CDR3 has 17 residues. With V trimmed by 4 bases and J by 2 bases, 8 bases remained unmatched. CDR3 nucleotide sequence: TGTGCCAGCTCACTTTTCTCACAGGGGGCCACTAATGAAAAACTGTTTTTT. Encoded protein: CASSLFSQGATNEKLFF. Combining the CDR3 with reference TRBV18 and TRBJ1-4 gives the whole variable domain NAGVMQNPRHLVRRRGQEARLRCSPMKGHSHVYWYRQLPEEGLKFMVYLQKENIIDESGMPKERFSAEFPKEGPSILRIQQVVRGDSAAYFCASSLFSQGATNEKLFFGSGTQLSVL.

The chain employs TRBV6-6 and TRBJ1-3; 7 nucleotides match TRBD1. With 6 bases clipped from V and 0 bases from J, the junction kept 5 bases outside the gene matches. CDR1 is MNHNY and CDR2 is SVGAGI in the germline V gene (reference sequence). CDR3 length: 15 amino acids. The CDR3, as DNA: TGTGCCAGCAGACAGGGGCCTGCCTCTGGAAACACCATATATTTT. Amino acid sequence: CASRQGPASGNTIYF.

In this sample, this clone turned up once. The chain is built from TRBV5-6 and TRBJ1-1; a possible D gene is TRBD1 (6 bases). Trimming shortened V by 1 base and J by 3 bases, and 10 bases separated the two germline ends. Germline CDR1 is SGHDT and CDR2 is YYEEEE. The CDR3 has 14 residues. As DNA, the CDR3 is TGTGCCAGCAGCTTGACAGGGAGATACACTGAAGCTTTCTTT. Amino acids: CASSLTGRYTEAFF.

CDR3 sequence (DNA): TGTGCCAGTAGTCGCGGACAGAAGAATTACAATGAGCAGTTCTTC. Translating it yields CASSRGQKNYNEQFF. The chain has TRBV19 and TRBJ2-1, with D possibly TRBD1 on 6 matching bases. The germline gives CDR1 LNHDA, CDR2 SQIVND (reference sequence). The CDR3 totals 15 residues. With 5 bases removed from V and 4 bases from J, the gap between germline ends came to 15 bases.

This chain links TRBV6-5 with TRBJ2-1; TRBD2 aligns across 8 bases. There are 14 residues in the CDR3. CDR1 MNHEY and CDR2 SVGAGI come from the germline V gene. The trim removed 7 bases at V and 7 bases at J, leaving 9 bases unmatched. CDR3 sequence reads: CASTRLASMNEQFF. In DNA, the CDR3 is TGTGCCAGCACCCGACTAGCGTCCATGAATGAGCAGTTCTTC.

The chain has TRBV9 and TRBJ2-2; D might be TRBD2 (6 bases). The CDR3 sequence is 15 residues long. Germline V CDR1 and CDR2: SGDLS, YYNGEE. Trimming removed 0 bases at V and 6 bases at J, with 12 bases between. CDR3 in amino acids: CASSVVEGRSGELFF. The CDR3 region has the DNA TGTGCCAGCAGCGTAGTCGAGGGGAGGTCCGGGGAGCTGTTTTTT.

On this clone: The identical CDR3 is also encoded by other nucleotide sequences in the sample. This sequence joins TRBV7-2 and TRBJ1-1; a possible D gene is TRBD1 (6 bases). This CDR3 has 13 amino acids. V lost 5 bases to trimming and J lost 1 base, with 8 bases between them. Germline V lookup: CDR1 SGHTA, CDR2 FQGNSA. The CDR3 sequence is CASSRQENTEAFF. CDR3 coding DNA: TGTGCCAGCAGCCGACAGGAGAACACTGAAGCTTTCTTT.

The chain joins TRBV19 to TRBJ2-1; TRBD1 matches 11 bases. J lost 8 bases, V lost 10 bases, and 13 bases had no gene match. Per the germline V gene, CDR1 is LNHDA and CDR2 is SQIVND (reference sequence). The length of the CDR3 is 15 residues. Written as DNA, the CDR3 is TGTGCCACTATCCCCCCGGGACAGGGGGTCTATGAGCAGTTCTTC. Protein product: CATIPPGQGVYEQFF.

This clone was picked up one time. The chain is built from TRBV19 and TRBJ2-3; D is undetermined. With 1 base removed from V and 2 bases from J, the gap between germline ends came to 10 bases. The germline V gene encodes CDR1 LNHDA and CDR2 SQIVND (reference sequence). The CDR3 covers 15 residues. The CDR3 loop reads CASSIVYSNTDTQYF. CDR3 sequence (DNA): TGTGCCAGTAGTATAGTGTATTCGAACACAGATACGCAGTATTTT.

This chain connects TRBV6-5 to TRBJ2-1; D uncertain. CDR3 length: 11 amino acids. Trimming stripped 6 bases from V and 6 bases from J, with 6 bases between. CDR1 is MNHEY, CDR2 SVGAGI, per germline. As DNA, the CDR3 is TGTGCCAGCAGATTATTCAATGAGCAGTTCTTC. Translated, it gives CASRLFNEQFF.

This clone was observed a single time. The J gene is TRBJ2-3, the V gene TRBV21-1; the D call TRBD2 from the table was never checked on the DNA. TRBV21-1 is tagged as a pseudogene. The CDR3 sequence is 14 residues long. The CDR3 sequence is CGAGRLAGADTQYF. The CDR3 region has the DNA TGTGGGGCAGGCCGACTAGCGGGAGCAGATACGCAGTATTTT.

The V call is TRBV11-1, the J call TRBJ2-4; 8 bases align to TRBD1. The V segment lost 4 bases and the J segment 7 bases; nucleotides outside the gene matches: 12. Germline V gives CDR1 SGHAT, CDR2 FQDESV (reference sequence). CDR3 length: 16 residues. Here the CDR3 reads CASSSSGTGGWNIQYF. DNA for the CDR3: TGTGCCAGCAGCTCATCCGGGACAGGTGGATGGAACATTCAGTACTTC.

The chain links TRBV6-1 to TRBJ2-1; no reliable D call. V lost 4 bases and J 6 bases, leaving 10 bases between the germline ends. CDR3 length equals 13 residues. The germline gives CDR1 MNHNS, CDR2 SASEGT. CDR3 DNA: TGTGCCAGCAGTGCAGTCTTCGGCAATGAGCAGTTCTTC. This codes for CASSAVFGNEQFF.

This clone was detected only once. V usage is TRBV7-6 and J usage is TRBJ1-1; D might be TRBD1 (5 bases). The CDR3 is made up of 16 amino acids. Germline lookup yields CDR1 SGHVS and CDR2 FNYEAQ. The V end lost 1 base, the J end lost 1 base, and 13 bases lay between the germline ends. CDR3 nucleotide sequence: TGTGCCAGCAGCTTAGAAAGTAAGCAGGGGAACACTGAAGCTTTCTTT. Amino acids: CASSLESKQGNTEAFF.

This chain uses TRBV7-9 with TRBJ2-5, with 11 bases identical to TRBD1. J gave up 2 bases and V 5 bases, and 4 bases lay outside the gene matches. This CDR3 has 15 amino acids. Germline V gene data show CDR1 as SEHNR and CDR2 as FQNEAQ (reference sequence). CDR3 bases: TGTGCCAGCAGCACCGGACAGGGGGCTCAAGAGACCCAGTACTTC. It yields the protein CASSTGQGAQETQYF. The full variable domain, rest sourced from reference TRBV7-9 and TRBJ2-5, is DTGVSQNPRHKITKRGQNVTFRCDPISEHNRLYWYRQTLGQGPEFLTYFQNEAQLEKSRLLSDRFSAERPKGSFSTLEIQRTEQGDSAMYLCASSTGQGAQETQYFGPGTRLLVL.

The gene calls are TRBV5-1 and TRBJ1-3; D gene unclear. V was trimmed by 0 bases and J by 0 bases, leaving 13 bases between them. Germline assignment: CDR1 SGHRS and CDR2 YFSETQ. The CDR3 totals 17 residues. The CDR3 bases are TGCGCCAGCAGCTTGGGATTCGGTATTACCTCTGGAAACACCATATATTTT. Translating it yields CASSLGFGITSGNTIYF.